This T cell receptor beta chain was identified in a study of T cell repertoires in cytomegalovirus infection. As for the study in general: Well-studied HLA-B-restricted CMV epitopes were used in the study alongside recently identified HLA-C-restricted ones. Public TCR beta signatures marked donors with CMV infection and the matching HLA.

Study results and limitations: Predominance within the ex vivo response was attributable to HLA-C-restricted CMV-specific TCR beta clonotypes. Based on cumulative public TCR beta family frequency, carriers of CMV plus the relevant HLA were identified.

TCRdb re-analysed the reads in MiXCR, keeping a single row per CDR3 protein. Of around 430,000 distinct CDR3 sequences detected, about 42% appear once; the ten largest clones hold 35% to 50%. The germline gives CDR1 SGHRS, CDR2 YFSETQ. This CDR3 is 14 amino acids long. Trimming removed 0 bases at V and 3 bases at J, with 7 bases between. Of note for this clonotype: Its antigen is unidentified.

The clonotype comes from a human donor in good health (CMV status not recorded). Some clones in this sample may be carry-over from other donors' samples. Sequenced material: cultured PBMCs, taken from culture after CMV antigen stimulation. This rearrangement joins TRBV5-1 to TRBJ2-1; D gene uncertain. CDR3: CASSLAVYYNEQFF. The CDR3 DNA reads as TGCGCCAGCAGCTTGGCGGTCTACTACAATGAGCAGTTCTTC. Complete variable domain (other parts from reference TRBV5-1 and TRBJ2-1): KAGVTQTPRYLIKTRGQQVTLSCSPISGHRSVSWYQQTPGQGLQFLFEYFSETQRNKGNFPGRFSGRQFSNSRSEMNVSTLELGDSALYLCASSLAVYYNEQFFGPGTRLTVL.